A single sample gave rise to the 30 T cell receptor beta chains below, sequenced in a study of identical twins. TCRdb re-derived calls from the 5' RACE reads in MiXCR, one entry per CDR3 protein. The sample lists 500,000 to 650,000 distinct CDR3 sequences; more than 20% were seen once. This same sample was also part of a study on yellow fever vaccine responses in identical twins.

Sample: CD4+ T cells sorted from blood. The receptor set was obtained from a young woman in good health.

This clonotype has a handful of counts. CDR3 bases: TGTGCCAGTAGTATTGAGGCGGGGATCGGGGAGCTGTTTTTT. Translated: CASSIEAGIGELFF. The chain recombines TRBV19 with TRBJ2-2; D perhaps matches TRBD2 (6 bases). V dropped 3 bases and J dropped 7 bases, with 12 bases sitting between them. From germline, CDR1 is LNHDA and CDR2 SQIVND (reference sequence). CDR3 length: 14 residues.

Ten or more counts support this clonotype. The rearrangement uses TRBV3-1 and TRBJ2-1, with unresolved D. Trimming took off 3 bases at V and 3 bases at J, with 15 bases between the two ends. The germline gives CDR1 LGHDT, CDR2 YNNKEL (reference sequence). The CDR3 is 16 residues long. The CDR3 bases are TGTGCCAGCAGCCATGAGGTAACCGTAGGCTACAATGAGCAGTTCTTC. Translating it yields CASSHEVTVGYNEQFF.

The chain has TRBV4-1 and TRBJ1-2, with D unclear. Trimming shortened V by 0 bases and J by 2 bases, and 10 bases separated the two germline ends. Germline V gene data show CDR1 as MGHRA and CDR2 as YSYEKL. The CDR3 is made up of 15 amino acids. CDR3 region: CASSQDEGKNYGYTF. The CDR3 DNA is TGCGCCAGCAGCCAAGATGAGGGAAAAAACTATGGCTACACCTTC.

This clonotype was counted between two and nine times. The V call is TRBV28, the J call TRBJ2-1, with 12 bases aligning to TRBD2. The CDR3 contains 19 residues. CDR1 is MDHEN, CDR2 SYDVKM, per germline. The V segment lost 1 base and the J segment 5 bases; nucleotides outside the gene matches: 12. CDR3 nucleotides: TGTGCCAGCAGTTTATCACCCGGACTAGCGGGGAGAACCCACAATGAGCAGTTCTTC. This encodes CASSLSPGLAGRTHNEQFF.

The genes are TRBV2 and TRBJ2-2, with D perhaps TRBD1 or TRBD2 (5 bases each). Trimming left V 7 bases short and J 8 bases short, with 17 bases between. Germline-derived CDR1 and CDR2 are SNHLY and FYNNEI. CDR3 length: 14 amino acids. CDR3 protein: CASNPRGQSGELFF. Written as DNA, the CDR3 is TGTGCCAGCAACCCCCGGGGCCAAAGTGGGGAGCTGTTTTTT. The variable domain in full, with the rest retrieved from reference TRBV2 and TRBJ2-2, is EPEVTQTPSHQVTQMGQEVILRCVPISNHLYFYWYRQILGQKVEFLVSFYNNEISEKSEIFDDQFSVERPDGSNFTLKIRSTKLEDSAMYFCASNPRGQSGELFFGEGSRLTVL.

This chain links TRBV7-2 with TRBJ2-3; the D gene is possibly TRBD2 (7 bases). Trimming stripped 3 bases from V and 4 bases from J, with 11 bases between. This CDR3 is 14 amino acids long. Per the germline V gene, CDR1 is SGHTA and CDR2 is FQGNSA. The chain's CDR3 is CASSLGGAADTQYF. The CDR3 coding sequence is TGTGCCAGCAGCTTGGGGGGGGCCGCAGATACGCAGTATTTT. The full variable domain, completed using reference TRBV7-2 and TRBJ2-3, is GAGVSQSPSNKVTEKGKDVELRCDPISGHTALYWYRQSLGQGLEFLIYFQGNSAPDKSGLPSDRFSAERTGGSVSTLTIQRTQQEDSAVYLCASSLGGAADTQYFGPGTRLTVL.

The V and J genes are TRBV4-2 and TRBJ2-1; perhaps TRBD1 as D (6 bases). The CDR3 runs 16 residues. The V and J ends lost 8 bases and 5 bases respectively, with 22 bases between them. Per the germline V gene, CDR1 is LGHNA and CDR2 is YNFKEQ. The CDR3 DNA sequence: TGTGCCAGCGGGCAAATTGGGGGTGGGGGCCACAATGAGCAGTTCTTC. It encodes CASGQIGGGGHNEQFF.

This clonotype was observed a handful of times. The chain uses TRBV7-9 and TRBJ2-7; tentatively, D is TRBD1 or TRBD2 (5 bases each). Looked up from germline, CDR1 is SEHNR and CDR2 is FQNEAQ (reference sequence). V was pared by 5 bases and J by 5 bases, with 25 bases between. This CDR3 region has 17 residues. In nucleotides, the CDR3 is TGTGCCAGCAGCCTTAACCTGGGACCCCCCGAGGGGAACGAGCAGTACTTC. Translated: CASSLNLGPPEGNEQYF.

This clonotype was counted between two and nine times. The chain employs TRBV29-1 and TRBJ2-3, with 7 nucleotides matching TRBD1. The CDR3 is 13 amino acids. J was trimmed by 4 bases and V by 8 bases; bases with no gene match: 9. Germline V gene data show CDR1 as SQVTM and CDR2 as ANQGSEA. As DNA, the CDR3 is TGCAGCTTCGACAGGGTTGGGTCAGATACGCAGTATTTT. Its protein is CSFDRVGSDTQYF.

There are a few counts of this clonotype. CDR3 nucleotides: TGTGCCAGCAGCCAAGCACCCTTCACCGGGGAGCTGTTTTTT. As protein: CASSQAPFTGELFF. The chain couples TRBV4-2 to TRBJ2-2; D is ambiguous. V was pared by 1 base and J by 4 bases, with 7 bases between. The CDR3 covers 14 residues. Looked up from germline, CDR1 is LGHNA and CDR2 is YNFKEQ.

This chain links TRBV11-1 with TRBJ1-1; the D gene is possibly TRBD1 (5 bases). The V end lost 6 bases, the J end lost 1 base, and 12 bases lay between the germline ends. Germline assignment: CDR1 SGHAT and CDR2 FQDESV (reference sequence). CDR3 length equals 14 residues. The CDR3 DNA sequence: TGTGCCAGCAGGGGACGTACAGGGAACACTGAAGCTTTCTTT. This encodes CASRGRTGNTEAFF.

This chain uses TRBV20-1 with TRBJ2-1, with 11 bases aligning to TRBD2. The CDR3 has 18 amino acids. V was clipped by 0 bases and J by 3 bases; unmatched bases: 10. Germline V CDR1 and CDR2: DFQATT, SNEGSKA (reference sequence). The CDR3 DNA follows: TGCAGTGCTAGAGAGGGACTAGCGGCTCATACCCTCTACAATGAGCAGTTCTTC. Amino acids: CSAREGLAAHTLYNEQFF.

This clonotype was seen more than once but under ten times. The chain combines TRBV6-1 with TRBJ2-2; 10 bases are shared with TRBD1. Trimming took 6 bases from V and 0 from J; bases not matched to a gene: 7. CDR1 and CDR2 from the germline V gene are MNHNS and SASEGT. This CDR3 is built from 17 residues. The CDR3 DNA is TGTGCCAGCAGCCGGGACAGGGGCGCAGCGAACACCGGGGAGCTGTTTTTT. Its protein is CASSRDRGAANTGELFF.

Only a few counts were recorded for this clonotype. V is TRBV10-3 and J is TRBJ2-1, with D unresolved. Germline CDR1 reads ENHRY; CDR2 reads SYGVKD. V lost 1 base, J lost 0 bases, and 7 bases lay in between. CDR3 length: 15 amino acids. In nucleotides, the CDR3 is TGTGCCATCAGTGAGTACTCTAGCTCCTACAATGAGCAGTTCTTC. Translating it yields CAISEYSSSYNEQFF.

In this sample, this clonotype turned up a few times. The rearrangement joins TRBV5-6 to TRBJ2-7; possibly TRBD1 for D (5 bases). This CDR3 is built from 16 residues. The V and J ends lost 1 base and 1 base respectively, with 15 bases between them. Per the germline V gene, CDR1 is SGHDT and CDR2 is YYEEEE. DNA for the CDR3: TGTGCCAGCAGCTTGTTTCAGGGTTCGAGGTCCTACGAGCAGTACGTC. Its translation: CASSLFQGSRSYEQYV.

The rearrangement joins TRBV5-1 to TRBJ2-7, with TRBD2 as a possible D gene (5 bases). The germline CDR1 and CDR2 sequences are SGHRS and YFSETQ. This CDR3 is built from 14 residues. V was cut by 7 bases and J by 1 base, with 15 bases left in between. CDR3 in DNA: TGCGCCAGCCGAGCAGGTGGAGGTTCCTACGAGCAGTACTTC. Translating it yields CASRAGGGSYEQYF.

The chain's CDR3 is CASSYLGGTYNEQFF. As DNA, the CDR3 is TGTGCCAGCAGTTACTTGGGGGGGACTTACAATGAGCAGTTCTTC. V usage is TRBV6-5 and J usage is TRBJ2-1; 7 bases line up with TRBD2. The junction had 4 bases not matched to a gene; V was cut back by 1 base and J by 4 bases. From germline, CDR1 is MNHEY and CDR2 SVGAGI. The CDR3 sequence is 15 residues long.

The gene calls are TRBV24-1 and TRBJ2-5; tentatively, D is TRBD2 (5 bases). V was cut by 3 bases and J by 1 base, with 11 bases left in between. Germline lookup yields CDR1 KGHDR and CDR2 SFDVKD. The CDR3 has 15 residues. The CDR3 spells CATSDPAEVQETQYF. CDR3 in DNA: TGTGCCACCAGTGATCCCGCGGAGGTCCAAGAGACCCAGTACTTC.

This clonotype has only a few counts. The chain links TRBV20-1 to TRBJ2-5, with a possible D match to TRBD2 (5 bases). The CDR3 is 15 amino acids. V lost 2 bases and J lost 1, with 14 bases in between. Germline CDR1 and CDR2: DFQATT and SNEGSKA (reference sequence). The CDR3: CSARSSRRVQETQYF. The DNA for the CDR3 is TGCAGTGCTAGATCGTCTCGGCGGGTCCAAGAGACCCAGTACTTC.

The chain carries TRBV19 and TRBJ2-3, with 13 bases lining up with TRBD2. V shed 3 bases and J 5 bases; nucleotides not matched to a gene: 11. The V gene's germline CDR1 is LNHDA and CDR2 SQIVND (reference sequence). The CDR3 is made up of 18 amino acids. In DNA form, the CDR3 reads TGTGCCAGTAGTATGGCGCCTACTAGCGGGAGGGCCGGAGATACGCAGTATTTT. Its protein is CASSMAPTSGRAGDTQYF.

The chain couples TRBV20-1 to TRBJ2-5; D may be TRBD1 (6 bases). V lost 5 bases and J 3 bases, leaving 13 bases between the germline ends. This CDR3 has 13 residues. Germline assignment: CDR1 DFQATT and CDR2 SNEGSKA (reference sequence). CDR3 in amino acids: CSAPPGQKETQYF. Here the CDR3 DNA reads TGCAGTGCTCCTCCCGGACAGAAAGAGACCCAGTACTTC.

This clonotype turned up a few times. V is TRBV5-1 and J is TRBJ2-2; possible D gene TRBD1, 6 bases. The length of the CDR3 is 15 residues. Germline V lookup: CDR1 SGHRS, CDR2 YFSETQ. Trimming shortened V by 4 bases and J by 2 bases, and 12 bases separated the two germline ends. CDR3 sequence: CASSKTGSNTGELFF. The CDR3 bases are TGCGCCAGCAGCAAGACAGGATCAAACACCGGGGAGCTGTTTTTT.

This clonotype was seen a handful of times. Written as DNA, the CDR3 is TGCAGCGTTCAATCAGCGCTGGGTAGCAATGAGCAGTTCTTC. It codes for CSVQSALGSNEQFF. The chain couples TRBV29-1 to TRBJ2-1; no clear D. Germline V CDR1 and CDR2: SQVTM, ANQGSEA. This CDR3 comprises 14 residues. V was shortened by 5 bases and J by 6 bases, with 17 bases between the two germline ends.

The chain couples TRBV11-1 to TRBJ2-6, with D maybe TRBD1 (5 bases). Germline CDR1 is SGHAT and CDR2 is FQDESV (reference sequence). V was pared by 2 bases and J by 0 bases, with 17 bases between. The CDR3 sequence is 19 residues long. The CDR3 region is CASSLLVTSDSSGANVLTF. In DNA, the CDR3 is TGTGCCAGCAGCTTACTAGTTACTTCTGACAGCTCTGGGGCCAACGTCCTGACTTTC.

This clonotype was observed a few times. The chain links TRBV7-9 to TRBJ2-2; D uncertain. V lost 4 bases to trimming and J lost 10 bases, with 7 bases between them. Per germline, CDR1 SEHNR and CDR2 FQNEAQ (reference sequence). The CDR3 sequence is 11 residues long. The chain's CDR3 is CASSSPQELFF. CDR3 nucleotides: TGTGCCAGCAGCTCCCCCCAGGAGCTGTTTTTT.

This clonotype was recorded at least ten times. V and J are TRBV5-1 and TRBJ2-2; TRBD2 matches at 7 bases. There are 15 residues in the CDR3. V lost 3 bases, J lost 0 bases, and 2 bases stayed unmatched. Germline values: CDR1 SGHRS, CDR2 YFSETQ. CDR3 protein: CASSSSGANTGELFF. In DNA form, the CDR3 reads TGCGCCAGCAGCTCTAGCGGAGCGAACACCGGGGAGCTGTTTTTT.

The V call is TRBV29-1, the J call TRBJ2-3; 10 bases line up with TRBD2. The CDR3 covers 15 residues. The V and J ends lost 8 bases and 5 bases, in that order; junction bases with no gene match: 13. Looked up from germline, CDR1 is SQVTM and CDR2 is ANQGSEA. The CDR3 DNA is TGCAGCTCAAGTAGCGGGAGGCTATTGGGAGATACGCAGTATTTT. This sequence encodes CSSSSGRLLGDTQYF.

This clonotype has a handful of counts. The genes are TRBV12-3 or TRBV12-4 and TRBJ1-5; 8 nucleotides align to TRBD1. Germline trimming cut 1 base from V and 4 bases from J; bases unmatched to any gene: 6. This CDR3 is 16 amino acids long. CDR3 amino acids: CASSLGSGGFNQPQHF. Written as DNA, the CDR3 is TGTGCCAGCAGTTTAGGTTCAGGGGGCTTTAATCAGCCCCAGCATTTT.

V gene TRBV4-2 combines with J gene TRBJ2-2, with no clear D. The germline V gene encodes CDR1 LGHNA and CDR2 YNFKEQ. Trimming removed 0 bases at V and 7 bases at J, with 18 bases between. The CDR3 has 17 amino acids. This CDR3 is CASSQDSSGQLFGELFF. CDR3 DNA sequence: TGTGCCAGCAGCCAAGATAGTAGTGGGCAGTTGTTCGGGGAGCTGTTTTTT.

V is TRBV7-2 and J is TRBJ1-1, with a weak D call TRBD1 (5 bases). V lost 6 bases, J lost 5 bases, and 16 bases lay in between. Germline assignment: CDR1 SGHTA and CDR2 FQGNSA. The CDR3 is 14 amino acids. In DNA form, the CDR3 reads TGTGCCAGCAGTTTGGCGTGGAAGGGGACTGAAGCTTTCTTT. It is translated as CASSLAWKGTEAFF.